One and the same sample provided the 13 T cell receptor beta chains below, sequenced in a study of T cell responses to AZD1222 COVID-19 vaccine. Only in-frame clones appear in the TCRdb table, and some are missing; sequencing was by immunoSEQ multiplex PCR. Among some 67,000 clones listed, roughly four fifths were seen once. Sequencing was performed on peripheral blood, taken 28 days after the second AZD1222 dose. These receptors were collected from an adult who received the AZD1222 COVID-19 vaccine.

The rearrangement links TRBV5-8 to TRBJ2-1; D is perhaps TRBD1 or TRBD2 (7 bases each). Between the trimmed V and J ends, which lost 7 bases and 9 bases, there was a span of 14 bases. CDR3 size: 12 residues. Germline V gene lookup returns CDR1 SGHTS and CDR2 YDEGEE. The CDR3 nucleotides read TGTGCCAGCCAGGGGGGGGTGGTTGAGCAGTTCTTC. Translating gives CASQGGVVEQFF.

This clone is a singleton in its sample. The gene calls are TRBV4-1 and TRBJ2-7, with TRBD1 identical over 7 bases. Germline V gene sequence: CDR1 MGHRA, CDR2 YSYEKL. With 1 base clipped from V and 3 bases from J, the junction kept 6 bases outside the gene matches. The CDR3 length is 15 residues. The CDR3 spells CASSQASTGYYEQYF. CDR3 nucleotide sequence: TGCGCCAGCAGCCAAGCCTCGACAGGGTACTACGAGCAGTACTTC.

This chain joins TRBV3-1 (or the pseudogene TRBV3-2) and TRBJ1-6, with 8 bases matching TRBD1. The CDR3 length is 14 residues. CDR1 is LGHDT, CDR2 YNNKEL, per germline (reference sequence). Losses at the gene ends were 5 bases for V and 9 bases for J; bases not matched to a gene: 6. The CDR3 is CASSWGQVASPLHF. The CDR3, as DNA: TGTGCCAGCAGCTGGGGACAGGTTGCTTCACCCCTCCACTTT.

The chain is built from TRBV4-1 and TRBJ1-2; D remains ambiguous. V lost 0 bases and J lost 1, with 12 bases in between. The CDR3 spans 16 residues. Germline CDR1 is MGHRA and CDR2 is YSYEKL. For the CDR3, the DNA is TGCGCCAGCAGCCAAGAAGCAGGATCCTTTAACTATGGCTACACCTTC. It is translated as CASSQEAGSFNYGYTF.

This clone appeared once. The J gene is TRBJ1-2, the V gene TRBV9; D possibly corresponds to TRBD1 (5 bases). CDR3 length equals 16 residues. Between the trimmed V and J ends, which lost 4 bases and 7 bases, there was a span of 23 bases. The germline V gene has CDR1 SGDLS and CDR2 YYNGEE. The CDR3 spells CASSSEDKEILAGYTF. CDR3 DNA sequence: TGTGCCAGCAGCTCTGAGGACAAGGAGATCCTCGCTGGCTACACCTTC.

The genes are TRBV7-2 and TRBJ1-3; D is ambiguous. This CDR3 has 13 residues. V dropped 1 base and J dropped 5 bases, with 6 bases sitting between them. The V gene's germline CDR1 is SGHTA and CDR2 FQGNSA. CDR3 region: CASSLVFRNTIYF. As DNA, the CDR3 is TGTGCCAGCAGCTTAGTATTTCGAAACACCATATATTTT.

V usage is TRBV7-9 and J usage is TRBJ1-1; TRBD1 is a possible D gene (6 bases). Trimming left V 5 bases short and J 3 bases short, with 16 bases between. CDR1 and CDR2 (germline): SEHNR, FQNEAQ (reference sequence). The length of the CDR3 is 15 residues. DNA of the CDR3: TGTGCCAGCAGCCTATCCAGGGGATTTGACACTGAAGCTTTCTTT. This gives the protein CASSLSRGFDTEAFF.

This clone showed up just a few times. The chain has TRBV7-7 and TRBJ1-4, with TRBD1 identical over 11 bases. Germline-derived CDR1 and CDR2 are SSHAT and FNYEAQ (reference sequence). CDR3 size: 14 residues. Losses at the gene ends were 5 bases for V and 7 bases for J; bases not matched to a gene: 3. CDR3 bases: TGTGCCAGCAGCCGTGGGACAGGGGGTGAAAAACTGTTTTTT. Amino acid sequence: CASSRGTGGEKLFF.

The CDR3 loop is CAISESSWRSSGNTIYF. CDR3 in DNA: TGTGCCATCAGTGAGTCGAGTTGGAGGTCCTCTGGAAACACCATATATTTT. V usage is TRBV10-3 and J usage is TRBJ1-3; the D is unclear. Germline CDR1 and CDR2: ENHRY and SYGVKD. Trimming took 0 bases from V and 0 from J, leaving 12 bases between them. The CDR3 contains 17 residues.

This clone was counted between two and nine times. The genes are TRBV4-2 and TRBJ1-1; D is ambiguous. Trimming stripped 0 bases from V and 1 base from J, with 6 bases between. Germline V gene lookup returns CDR1 LGHNA and CDR2 YNFKEQ. CDR3 length: 14 amino acids. CDR3 nucleotide sequence: TGTGCCAGCAGCCAAGAATTAGGGAACACTGAAGCTTTCTTT. Its protein product is CASSQELGNTEAFF.

The rearrangement links TRBV6-7 to TRBJ2-7; 8 bases line up with TRBD1. TRBV6-7 is reported as an ORF; its role is uncertain. V shed 5 bases, J shed 3 bases, and the junction held 18 bases outside the gene matches. The CDR3 consists of 18 residues. The CDR3 reads CASSPRTGHGPIHYEQYF. CDR3 in DNA: TGTGCCAGCAGTCCCAGGACAGGGCACGGCCCCATTCACTACGAGCAGTACTTC.

The chain employs TRBV30 and TRBJ1-1, with unresolved D. V shed 3 bases and J shed 6 bases, with 8 bases lying between them. The CDR3 extends over 11 amino acids. Germline CDR1 and CDR2: GTSNPN and SVGIG (reference sequence). The CDR3 region is CAWRLQSEAFF. CDR3 nucleotides: TGTGCCTGGAGATTACAGTCTGAAGCTTTCTTT.

This clone was recorded a few times. This chain links TRBV6-1 with TRBJ1-5, with 10 bases lining up with TRBD1. The ends lost 1 base at V and 5 bases at J; junction bases unmatched: 2. The CDR3 covers 15 residues. Germline V gene lookup returns CDR1 MNHNS and CDR2 SASEGT. CDR3 bases: TGTGCCAGCAGTGAAGAGGGACAGGGGTATCAGCCCCAGCATTTT. This encodes CASSEEGQGYQPQHF.